This T cell receptor (beta chain) was observed in a study of blood T cell repertoires in COVID-19. At the level of the study: The United States, Italy and Spain provided the acute and convalescent COVID-19 samples. Sample material is recorded as cDNA or gDNA derived from T cells, B-cell-depleted T cells, or PBMCs.

The authors' processing: Cell counts per sample came from amplifying reference gene primers. Libraries were prepared by immunoSEQ multiplex PCR; TCRdb keeps only in-frame clonotypes and omits some of them. D and trimming were read from the DNA, whereas the V and J calls and clone size are those reported in that table. The sample lists about 220,000 clones, 75% to 90% occurring once. The sample comprised peripheral blood. The sequence derives from a woman aged 80 or over with COVID-19, enrolled during active disease.

The CDR3 region has the DNA TGTGCCAGCAGCGATCAACTAGCGGGGGGGGAGACCCAGTACTTC. Translating it yields CASSDQLAGGETQYF. V usage is TRBV5-4 and J usage is TRBJ2-5; 13 bases align to TRBD2. Per germline, CDR1 SGHNT and CDR2 YYREEE (reference sequence). V lost 4 bases, J lost 5 bases, and 5 bases stayed unmatched. This CDR3 is built from 15 residues.